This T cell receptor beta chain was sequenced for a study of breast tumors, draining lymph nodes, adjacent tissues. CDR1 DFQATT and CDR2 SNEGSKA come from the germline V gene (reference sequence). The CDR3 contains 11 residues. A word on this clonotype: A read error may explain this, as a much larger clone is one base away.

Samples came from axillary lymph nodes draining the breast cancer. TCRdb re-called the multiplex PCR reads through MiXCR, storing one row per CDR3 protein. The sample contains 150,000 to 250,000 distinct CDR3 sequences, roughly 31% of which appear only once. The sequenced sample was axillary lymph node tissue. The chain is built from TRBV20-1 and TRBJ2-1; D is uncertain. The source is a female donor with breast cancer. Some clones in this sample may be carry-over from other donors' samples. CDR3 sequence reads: CSARDQANVSF. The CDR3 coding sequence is TGCAGTGCTAGAGATCAGGCTAATGTGTCCTTC.